A selection of T cell receptor beta chains follows, all from one sample in a study of blood T cell repertoires in COVID-19. The assay was immunoSEQ multiplex PCR, and TCRdb's table has in-frame clones only and misses some. The sample records over 300,000 clones, 85% being singletons. The sequencing sample was made of peripheral blood. The origin of the receptors is a human donor in a cohort sampled during active COVID-19. The CDR3 runs from the conserved cysteine through the conserved F or W. Each record gives: J gene, V gene, D gene, clone size, CDR3 DNA, CDR3 protein. D genes are given only for firm matches. Clone size appears in some rows only: once, few, many, or a class for an expanded clone.

TRBJ2-3,TRBV28,TRBD1,once,TGTGCCAGCAGTTTTCGAGGCCTTTACAGGGGTACGCAGTATTTT,CASSFRGLYRGTQYF
TRBJ1-1,TRBV7-9,TRBD1,.,TGTGCCAGCAGCTTGAGGCCGGGACAGGGGATTAACACTGAAGCTTTCTTT,CASSLRPGQGINTEAFF
TRBJ2-3,TRBV3-1/TRBV3-2,TRBD2,.,TGTGCCAGCAGCCTACTAGCGGGGTCCGCAGATACGCAGTATTTT,CASSLLAGSADTQYF
TRBJ2-7,TRBV14,TRBD1,.,TGTGCCAGCAGCCAAGCCGGCAGGGGGATATACGAGCAGTACTTC,CASSQAGRGIYEQYF
TRBJ2-3,TRBV12-5,TRBD2,.,TGTGCTAGTGGACTAGCGGGTACACTCACAGATACGCAGTATTTT,CASGLAGTLTDTQYF
TRBJ2-1,TRBV6-5,.,.,TGTGCCAGCAGAATGGACAGTTACAATGAGCAGTTCTTC,CASRMDSYNEQFF
TRBJ2-1,TRBV11-2,.,once,TGTGCCAGCAGCTTAGAGCGACAGACGAGTGAGCAGTTCTTC,CASSLERQTSEQFF
TRBJ1-5,TRBV10-3,TRBD1,.,TGTGCCATCGGGACAGGGGCCAATCAGCCCCAGCATTTT,CAIGTGANQPQHF
TRBJ2-3,TRBV4-2,TRBD2,.,TGTGCCAGCAGCCAAGTGATTTTTACTAGCGGGGCGGCAGATACGCAGTATTTT,CASSQVIFTSGAADTQYF
TRBJ2-7,TRBV21-1,.,.,TGTGCCAGCAGCAAAGGTCACTCCTACGAGCAGTACTTC,CASSKGHSYEQYF
TRBJ2-7,TRBV7-8,TRBD1,.,TGTGCCAGCAGCTTAGGAGGGACAGGGTTATACGAGCAGTACTTC,CASSLGGTGLYEQYF
TRBJ1-1,TRBV5-8,.,.,TGTGCCAGCAGCTTGAGGTTTGGAGCTGAAGCTTTCTTT,CASSLRFGAEAFF
TRBJ2-1,TRBV5-1,TRBD1,.,TGCGCCAGCAGCCCACAAGGGGGCGGAAACAATGAGCAGTTCTTC,CASSPQGGGNNEQFF
TRBJ2-7,TRBV5-1,.,.,TGCGCCAGCAAACGGAGCGAGACCTACGAGCAGTACTTC,CASKRSETYEQYF
TRBJ1-2,TRBV6-1,TRBD1,.,TGTGCCAGCAGTGACAGGGGGGTAGGTGGCTACACCTTC,CASSDRGVGGYTF
TRBJ2-7,TRBV5-1,TRBD1,few,TGCGCCAGCAGCTTGCAAACAGGGGGAACCTACGAGCAGTACTTC,CASSLQTGGTYEQYF
TRBJ1-6,TRBV14,.,.,TGTGCCAGCAGACAAGGTCCGAGTGTGTCCTATAATTCACCCCTCCACTTT,CASRQGPSVSYNSPLHF
TRBJ1-6,TRBV7-3,TRBD1,once,TGTGCCAGCAGCGCCGGACAGGCCTATTCACCCCTCCACTTT,CASSAGQAYSPLHF
TRBJ1-4,TRBV24-1,.,.,TGTGCCACCCAGCCCGGGACTAATGAAAAACTGTTTTTT,CATQPGTNEKLFF
TRBJ1-2,TRBV30,.,few,TGTGCCTGGAGTGTGAGACAAGAGAATGGCTACACCTTC,CAWSVRQENGYTF